The 31 T cell receptor beta chains in this list originate from one sample, sequenced in a study of T cell repertoires in cytomegalovirus infection. TCRdb re-derived calls from the reads in MiXCR, one entry per CDR3 protein. The table includes roughly 640,000 distinct CDR3 sequences, more than 20% detected once. Source material: CD8+ T cells from PBMCs. The receptors come from a human donor in good health (CMV status not recorded). Some clones in this sample may be carry-over from other donors' samples.

In its sample, this clonotype was seen many times. The rearrangement links TRBV7-2 to TRBJ2-3; weak D call: TRBD2 (5 bases). The CDR3 has 14 residues. Trimming shortened V by 1 base and J by 1 base, and 6 bases separated the two germline ends. Germline V gene sequence: CDR1 SGHTA, CDR2 FQGNSA. The CDR3 here is CASSLVRGTDTQYF. The DNA for the CDR3 is TGTGCCAGCAGCTTAGTGAGGGGCACAGATACGCAGTATTTT.

About this clonotype: Possible read error: a much larger clone is one base away. This chain uses TRBV7-9 with TRBJ1-5, with D maybe TRBD1 (6 bases). The germline gives CDR1 SEHNR, CDR2 FQNEAQ (reference sequence). CDR3 length: 13 residues. CDR3 DNA: TGTGCCAGCAGACAGGGTAGCAATCAGCTCCAGCATTTT. Amino acids: CASRQGSNQLQHF.

This clonotype showed up many times. J is TRBJ2-3 and V is TRBV7-6, with TRBD2 matching over 8 bases. The ends lost 3 bases at V and 2 bases at J; junction bases unmatched: 4. The CDR3 has 15 residues. CDR1 SGHVS and CDR2 FNYEAQ come from the germline V gene. The CDR3 sequence is CASSFGGGITDTQYF. In DNA form, the CDR3 reads TGTGCCAGCAGCTTTGGCGGGGGGATCACAGATACGCAGTATTTT.

This clonotype was seen only a few times. The chain combines TRBV7-6 with TRBJ2-1; 9 bases are a match to TRBD1. Germline V gives CDR1 SGHVS, CDR2 FNYEAQ. There are 15 residues in the CDR3. V shed 5 bases and J 10 bases; nucleotides not matched to a gene: 12. The CDR3 DNA follows: TGTGCCAGCAGCACACGTCCCGGGACAGGGTGGGAGCAGTTCTTC. This gives the protein CASSTRPGTGWEQFF.

This clonotype showed up many times. At one boundary the junction diverges from the germline segment, which might be a read error. The CDR3 loop reads CASSPTDRLRETQYF. The CDR3 DNA follows: TGTGCTAGCAGCCCTACGGACCGACTAAGGGAGACCCAGTACTTC. The chain uses TRBV7-7 and TRBJ2-5, with a possible D match to TRBD2 (5 bases). The CDR3 consists of 15 residues. Germline lookup yields CDR1 SSHAT and CDR2 FNYEAQ (reference sequence).

The chain links TRBV5-5 to TRBJ1-2; a possible D gene is TRBD1 (5 bases). Trimming pared 4 bases from V and 0 bases from J, leaving 16 bases between. Germline V gene lookup returns CDR1 SGHKS and CDR2 YYEKEE (reference sequence). The CDR3 is 16 residues long. DNA of the CDR3: TGTGCCAGCAGCGTAGATGGGACCTGGCCTAACTATGGCTACACCTTC. Translating gives CASSVDGTWPNYGYTF.

The CDR3, as DNA: TGTGCCAGCAGCTCAGATGGGGGGAGAACTGAAGCTTTCTTT. Encoded protein: CASSSDGGRTEAFF. This chain connects TRBV7-9 to TRBJ1-1; perhaps TRBD1 as D (5 bases). This CDR3 has 14 residues. Germline lookup yields CDR1 SEHNR and CDR2 FQNEAQ (reference sequence). V was clipped by 4 bases and J by 5 bases, with 14 bases between them.

Many counts were recorded for this clonotype. V and J are TRBV6-5 and TRBJ2-1, with a possible D match to TRBD1 (5 bases). From germline, CDR1 is MNHEY and CDR2 SVGAGI. With 4 bases removed from V and 4 bases from J, the gap between germline ends came to 17 bases. The CDR3 extends over 16 amino acids. For the CDR3, the DNA is TGTGCCAGCAGTTTTTCTTGGGGCAAACGATACAATGAGCAGTTCTTC. Amino acid sequence: CASSFSWGKRYNEQFF.

A remark on this clonotype: Given a much more abundant clone one base away, this may be a read error. This chain uses TRBV12-3 or TRBV12-4 with TRBJ2-1; no definite D call. The CDR3 sequence is 14 residues long. The V gene lost 3 bases and the J gene lost 7 bases, with 13 bases spanning the gap. The CDR3 DNA follows: TGTGCCAGCAGTTTCACCGGTCTCGAAAATGAGCAGTTCTTC. The encoded protein is CASSFTGLENEQFF.

This clonotype was seen only once. The chain recombines TRBV29-1 with TRBJ1-1, with D tentatively TRBD1 (5 bases). The CDR3 totals 17 residues. Germline V gene sequence: CDR1 SQVTM, CDR2 ANQGSEA. The germline V and J ends were trimmed by 3 bases and 1 base, with 21 bases remaining between them. The CDR3 region is CSVEGFGRGSGNTEAFF. The CDR3 DNA reads TGCAGCGTTGAGGGATTTGGTAGGGGCAGTGGGAACACTGAAGCTTTCTTT.

J is TRBJ1-3 and V is TRBV27; D remains unclear. Trimming left V 0 bases short and J 2 bases short, with 8 bases between. This CDR3 spans 15 amino acids. Germline CDR1 is MNHEY and CDR2 is SMNVEV (reference sequence). The CDR3 here is CASSLSAGPGNTIYF. As DNA, the CDR3 is TGTGCCAGCAGTTTATCTGCCGGACCTGGAAACACCATATATTTT.

This clonotype was picked up a small number of times. V usage is TRBV7-9 and J usage is TRBJ1-5; TRBD1 might be the D (5 bases). V lost 3 bases, J lost 6 bases, and 12 bases lay in between. CDR3 length: 14 residues. Per germline, CDR1 SEHNR and CDR2 FQNEAQ (reference sequence). The CDR3 region has the DNA TGTGCCAGCAGCTTCGGGCAGGGCCGTCAGCCCCAGCATTTT. Protein sequence: CASSFGQGRQPQHF.

This clonotype showed up many times. CDR3 DNA sequence: TGTGCCAGCAGCTTCTCGAGCGGGGGGGCCTCCGGGGAGCTGTTTTTT. Protein: CASSFSSGGASGELFF. J is TRBJ2-2 and V is TRBV7-6; 10 positions match TRBD2. The CDR3 consists of 16 residues. Per the germline V gene, CDR1 is SGHVS and CDR2 is FNYEAQ. V shed 3 bases, J shed 6 bases, and the junction held 7 bases outside the gene matches.

This clonotype was observed many times. This sequence joins TRBV7-9 and TRBJ1-1; TRBD1 is a possible D gene (5 bases). This CDR3 spans 13 amino acids. Trimming cost V 3 bases and J 6 bases, with 11 bases left between them. The V gene's germline CDR1 is SEHNR and CDR2 FQNEAQ (reference sequence). The DNA for the CDR3 is TGTGCCAGCAGCTTCACGAGGGACGCTGAAGCTTTCTTT. This codes for CASSFTRDAEAFF.

The chain employs TRBV28 and TRBJ1-5, with a tentative D call TRBD1 (6 bases). The CDR3 loop spans 15 amino acids. V lost 8 bases and J 4 bases, leaving 18 bases between the germline ends. Germline assignment: CDR1 MDHEN and CDR2 SYDVKM. The CDR3 sequence is CASRVFAQGNQPQHF. The CDR3 DNA reads as TGTGCCAGCCGAGTTTTTGCCCAGGGGAATCAGCCCCAGCATTTT.

On this clonotype: A much larger clone is a single base away; this may be a read error. In nucleotides, the CDR3 is TGTGCCAACAGTTTTTTTACGAGAGAGAACACTGAAGCTTTCTTT. Residues: CANSFFTRENTEAFF. The chain uses TRBV28 and TRBJ1-1; D is uncertain. From germline, CDR1 is MDHEN and CDR2 SYDVKM. The CDR3 length is 15 residues.

In its sample, this clonotype was seen many times. The chain employs TRBV7-2 and TRBJ2-1, with TRBD1 as a possible D gene (6 bases). V lost 0 bases, J lost 0 bases, and 21 bases lay in between. Germline loops: CDR1 SGHTA, CDR2 FQGNSA. The CDR3 consists of 20 residues. The CDR3 is CASSLASAGARLSSYNEQFF. The CDR3 DNA is TGTGCCAGCAGCTTAGCGTCGGCAGGGGCCCGTTTAAGCTCCTACAATGAGCAGTTCTTC.

This chain links TRBV6-6 with TRBJ1-6, with D hard to call. Trimming shortened V by 1 base and J by 11 bases, and 24 bases separated the two germline ends. Germline CDR1 reads MNHNY; CDR2 reads SVGAGI (reference sequence). There are 18 residues in the CDR3. This CDR3 reads CASSYFFNTGLSDAPLHF. CDR3 nucleotide sequence: TGTGCCAGCAGTTACTTTTTTAATACGGGCCTCTCGGATGCACCCCTCCACTTT.

This clonotype was counted between two and nine times. The J gene is TRBJ2-7, the V gene TRBV7-8; 11 bases align to TRBD2. There are 15 residues in the CDR3. V shed 3 bases, J shed 7 bases, and the junction held 8 bases outside the gene matches. Germline V gene data show CDR1 as SGHVS and CDR2 as FQNEAQ. Here the CDR3 reads CASSLGLADATEQYV. The CDR3 DNA reads as TGTGCCAGCAGCTTGGGACTAGCGGACGCTACGGAGCAGTACGTC.

This clonotype appeared a few times. The V call is TRBV25-1, the J call TRBJ2-1, with TRBD2 matching 7 bases. This CDR3 comprises 17 residues. The trim removed 1 base at V and 5 bases at J, leaving 11 bases unmatched. Germline V gene lookup returns CDR1 MGHDK and CDR2 SYGVNS. The CDR3 DNA follows: TGTGCCAGCAGTGAATGGGGGGGGGGTTCGTCGGACAATGAGCAGTTCTTC. Protein: CASSEWGGGSSDNEQFF.

At least ten counts were recorded for this clonotype. V gene TRBV7-8 combines with J gene TRBJ2-7; a weak D match, TRBD1 (5 bases). V lost 9 bases, J lost 2 bases, and 8 bases lay in between. Germline values: CDR1 SGHVS, CDR2 FQNEAQ. This CDR3 is 11 amino acids long. The DNA for the CDR3 is TGTGCCAGTCTGACAGCCTACGAGCAGTACTTC. It yields the protein CASLTAYEQYF.

Concerning this clonotype itself: A much larger clone lies a single base off, so this may be a read error. The conserved phenylalanine or tryptophan normally closing the CDR3 is absent here, so this likely arose from a read error. The chain links TRBV7-6 to TRBJ1-2; tentative D call: TRBD1 (5 bases). V lost 5 bases to trimming and J lost 4 bases, with 17 bases between them. Looked up from germline, CDR1 is SGHVS and CDR2 is FNYEAQ. CDR3 size: 15 residues. CDR3 protein: CASSPARGGGYGYTL. In nucleotides, the CDR3 is TGTGCCAGCAGCCCGGCGAGGGGAGGAGGCTATGGCTACACCCTC.

Of note for this clonotype: A much larger clone is a single base away; this may be a read error. The J gene is TRBJ2-5, the V gene TRBV28; maybe TRBD2 (6 bases). This CDR3 is 12 amino acids long. Germline CDR1 MDHEN, CDR2 SYDVKM. The CDR3 region has the DNA TGTGCCAGCAGAAAAGGCCGGGAGACCCGGTACTTC. The encoded protein is CASRKGRETRYF.

The chain joins TRBV4-2 to TRBJ2-1; tentatively, D is TRBD1 (6 bases). Germline V lookup: CDR1 LGHNA, CDR2 YNFKEQ. CDR3 size: 15 residues. The ends were cut back, 0 bases at V and 2 bases at J, with 8 bases in the middle. The CDR3 nucleotides are TGTGCCAGCAGCCAAGAGCGGACAGCCTACAATGAGCAGTTCTTC. Translating it yields CASSQERTAYNEQFF.

The rearrangement joins TRBV29-1 to TRBJ1-2; D is perhaps TRBD1 (6 bases). The CDR3 sequence is 15 residues long. Trimming pared 7 bases from V and 7 bases from J, leaving 25 bases between. Germline CDR1 reads SQVTM; CDR2 reads ANQGSEA. The CDR3 spells CSAIGPDRRLSGYTF. The DNA of the CDR3 is TGCAGCGCAATTGGGCCCGACAGGAGGCTCTCTGGCTACACCTTC.

The chain combines TRBV6-2 or TRBV6-3 with TRBJ2-1; the D is unclear. The CDR3 contains 12 residues. The germline gives CDR1 MNHEY, CDR2 SVGEGT. Between the trimmed V and J ends, which lost 2 bases and 12 bases, there was a span of 11 bases. The CDR3 DNA follows: TGTGCCAGCAGTTACGCACGAGAAGGGCAGTTCTTC. It is translated as CASSYAREGQFF.

Ten or more counts support this clonotype. J is TRBJ2-7 and V is TRBV10-3, with a tentative D call TRBD1 (6 bases). CDR1 ENHRY and CDR2 SYGVKD come from the germline V gene. The CDR3 consists of 13 residues. V shed 10 bases and J shed 1 base, with 14 bases lying between them. CDR3 coding DNA: TGTGCCACCCTCCCACAGGGTTCCTACGAGCAGTACTTC. This translates into CATLPQGSYEQYF.

This clonotype appeared many times. J is TRBJ2-3 and V is TRBV7-2, with 8 bases fitting TRBD2. Unmatched junction bases numbered 6, after V lost 1 base and J lost 3 bases. Germline V gene data show CDR1 as SGHTA and CDR2 as FQGNSA. This CDR3 is built from 16 residues. CDR3 region: CASSLEGRGETDTQYF. CDR3 bases: TGTGCCAGCAGCTTAGAGGGGCGGGGGGAGACAGATACGCAGTATTTT.

This clonotype was recorded a few times. The chain links TRBV6-2 or TRBV6-3 to TRBJ2-7, with 11 bases fitting TRBD2. Trimming took 2 bases from V and 5 from J; bases not matched to a gene: 5. This CDR3 contains 15 residues. Germline CDR1 reads MNHEY; CDR2 reads SVGEGT. The DNA for the CDR3 is TGTGCCAGCAGTTACGTCCCTAGCGGGAGGCACGAGCAGTACGTC. Its translation is CASSYVPSGRHEQYV.

The V gene is TRBV6-2 or TRBV6-3, the J gene TRBJ2-3; D gene uncertain. Germline CDR1 is MNHEY and CDR2 is SVGEGT. Trimming cost V 2 bases and J 4 bases, with 10 bases left between them. This CDR3 has 14 amino acids. CDR3 loop: CASSYTTTSDTQYF. Here the CDR3 DNA reads TGTGCCAGCAGTTACACGACAACATCAGATACGCAGTATTTT.

V usage is TRBV28 and J usage is TRBJ2-4; no definite D call. Germline V gives CDR1 MDHEN, CDR2 SYDVKM. V lost 1 base and J 4 bases, leaving 11 bases between the germline ends. The CDR3 consists of 15 residues. The CDR3 is CASSLSAARKNIQYF. The CDR3 DNA reads TGTGCCAGCAGTTTATCTGCGGCCAGGAAAAACATTCAGTACTTC.